These 9 T cell receptor beta chains were all obtained from the same sample, sequenced in a study of regulatory T cells in long-lasting Graves disease. Researchers made TCR beta libraries by using iRepertoire HTBI primers and running Arm-PCR on CDR3 regions. TCRdb analysed the multiplex PCR reads with MiXCR anew, one entry per CDR3 protein. The profile shows about 360,000 distinct CDR3 sequences, about 16% of them singletons. The time point was: newly diagnosed GD, antithyroid drugs for less than 3 months. Extracted PBMC RNA gave rise to the TCR library. This sample also appeared in a second study, on T cells in Graves' hyperthyroidism and ophthalmopathy.

The material was peripheral blood mononuclear cells (PBMCs), obtained at new diagnosis, from a patient treated with antithyroid drugs. Receptor source: a woman between 18 and 29 years old with Graves disease.

This clonotype has only a few counts. The V gene is TRBV7-9, the J gene TRBJ2-1, with D perhaps TRBD2 (7 bases). Trimming shortened V by 5 bases and J by 4 bases, and 18 bases separated the two germline ends. The CDR3 contains 16 residues. Germline V lookup: CDR1 SEHNR, CDR2 FQNEAQ (reference sequence). The CDR3 loop is CASSRRGGGPYNEQFF. The CDR3 DNA reads TGTGCCAGCAGCCGCAGGGGAGGGGGGCCTTACAATGAGCAGTTCTTC.

This clonotype was observed at least ten times. The genes are TRBV2 and TRBJ2-4, with a tentative D call TRBD2 (5 bases). V lost 6 bases and J 8 bases, leaving 14 bases between the germline ends. Per germline, CDR1 SNHLY and CDR2 FYNNEI. This CDR3 spans 13 amino acids. In DNA, the CDR3 is TGTGCCAGCAGAGGCGGAGGCTATGACATTCAGTACTTC. It specifies CASRGGGYDIQYF.

The chain couples TRBV6-2 or TRBV6-3 to TRBJ2-1; TRBD2 is a possible D gene (6 bases). Germline CDR1 MNHEY, CDR2 SVGEGT. V was pared by 5 bases and J by 14 bases, with 22 bases between. CDR3 length equals 14 residues. The CDR3 bases are TGTGCCAGCAGTCCCCTCATCACGGGAGAGCCGAAGTTCTTC. As protein: CASSPLITGEPKFF.

This clonotype was detected ten times or more. The genes are TRBV6-5 and TRBJ2-6; D perhaps matches TRBD1 (5 bases). V lost 0 bases and J 2 bases, leaving 17 bases between the germline ends. Germline loops: CDR1 MNHEY, CDR2 SVGAGI. The CDR3 runs to 19 residues. In DNA form, the CDR3 reads TGTGCCAGCAGTTACTCGTGGGCCAGACAGCAGACTGGGGCCAACGTCCTGACTTTC. It translates to CASSYSWARQQTGANVLTF.

This clonotype showed up many times. The J gene is TRBJ2-1, the V gene TRBV6-5; D is unclear. The CDR3 totals 14 residues. Per the germline V gene, CDR1 is MNHEY and CDR2 is SVGAGI. V was shortened by 0 bases and J by 9 bases, with 12 bases between the two germline ends. This chain's CDR3 is CASSYSSDVSEQFF. CDR3 DNA: TGTGCCAGCAGTTACTCGAGCGACGTGAGTGAGCAGTTCTTC.

This clonotype occurred many times. This chain joins TRBV12-3 or TRBV12-4 and TRBJ2-5; a possible D gene is TRBD2 (5 bases). V was shortened by 10 bases and J by 5 bases, with 11 bases between the two germline ends. The CDR3 runs 11 residues. The CDR3 loop reads CATSRGETQYF. The CDR3 coding sequence is TGTGCCACCTCGCGCGGGGAGACCCAGTACTTC.

This clonotype has ten or more counts. The rearrangement joins TRBV12-3 or TRBV12-4 to TRBJ2-1; perhaps TRBD1 as D (6 bases). Trimming cost V 6 bases and J 4 bases, with 7 bases left between them. The CDR3 has 12 amino acids. For the CDR3, the DNA is TGTGCCAGCAGAGACAGGTACAATGAGCAGTTCTTC. Protein: CASRDRYNEQFF.

This clonotype has at least ten counts. Its ends do not fully match the called genes, so a read error is possible. The chain has TRBV5-1 and TRBJ2-7, with 7 bases fitting TRBD1. Germline assignment: CDR1 SGHRS and CDR2 YFSETQ. The CDR3 consists of 15 residues. CDR3 residues: CASSLEVGGSGEQYF. CDR3 nucleotide sequence: TGTGCCAGCAGCTTGGAAGTAGGGGGCTCGGGGGAGCAGTACTTC. The full variable domain, with the rest looked up from reference TRBV5-1 and TRBJ2-7, is KAGVTQTPRYLIKTRGQQVTLSCSPISGHRSVSWYQQTPGQGLQFLFEYFSETQRNKGNFPGRFSGRQFSNSRSEMNVSTLELGDSALYLCASSLEVGGSGEQYFGPGTRLTVT.

This clonotype was seen more than once but under ten times. The rearrangement uses TRBV10-3 and TRBJ1-2, with TRBD1 identical over 7 bases. J lost 1 base, V lost 3 bases, and 2 bases had no gene match. Per the germline V gene, CDR1 is ENHRY and CDR2 is SYGVKD. This CDR3 has 14 amino acids. The CDR3 loop reads CAISEGTDNYGYTF. Written as DNA, the CDR3 is TGTGCCATCAGTGAAGGGACAGATAACTATGGCTACACCTTC.